The 16 T cell receptor beta chains reported below all come from one sample, sequenced in a study of cytotoxic CD8 clonotypes in ibrutinib-treated CLL. The data were produced by immunoSEQ multiplex PCR, yet TCRdb's version contains in-frame clones alone and is incomplete. Here the sample spans about 68,000 clones, 68% being singletons. Specimen: PBMCs, collected after 12 months of ibrutinib treatment. These TCRs come from a human donor with chronic lymphocytic leukemia.

The J gene is TRBJ2-7, the V gene TRBV5-1, with D perhaps matching TRBD1 or TRBD2 (6 bases each). V gave up 4 bases and J gave up 1 base, with 9 bases separating them. This CDR3 has 13 residues. Germline V gene sequence: CDR1 SGHRS, CDR2 YFSETQ. This chain's CDR3 is CASSRGDSYEQYF. The CDR3 DNA reads TGCGCCAGCAGCAGGGGGGATTCCTACGAGCAGTACTTC.

This clone has a handful of counts. V and J are TRBV5-4 and TRBJ1-6; TRBD1 is a possible D gene (5 bases). V was cut by 4 bases and J by 9 bases, with 20 bases left in between. Per germline, CDR1 SGHNT and CDR2 YYREEE (reference sequence). The CDR3 has 16 residues. The CDR3 region is CASSRVFGLRGSPLHF. The CDR3 nucleotides read TGTGCCAGCAGCCGGGTTTTCGGGTTGAGGGGTTCACCCCTCCACTTT. The entire variable domain, with the rest obtained from reference TRBV5-4 and TRBJ1-6, is as follows: ETGVTQSPTHLIKTRGQQVTLRCSSQSGHNTVSWYQQALGQGPQFIFQYYREEENGRGNFPPRFSGLQFPNYSSELNVNALELDDSALYLCASSRVFGLRGSPLHFGNGTRLTVT.

This clone has more than one count but fewer than ten. The rearrangement joins TRBV5-8 to TRBJ2-7; D is tentatively TRBD1 or TRBD2 (5 bases each). Germline V gene sequence: CDR1 SGHTS, CDR2 YDEGEE. V lost 1 base to trimming and J lost 3 bases, with 11 bases between them. This CDR3 is built from 14 residues. The CDR3 nucleotides read TGTGCCAGCAGCTTGCGGGACCGTTACTACGAGCAGTACTTC. Translated: CASSLRDRYYEQYF.

The genes are TRBV11-3 and TRBJ1-1; 8 bases match TRBD1. The CDR3 has 14 amino acids. From germline, CDR1 is SGHNT and CDR2 YENEEA. V lost 5 bases, J lost 0 bases, and 2 bases stayed unmatched. Here the CDR3 DNA reads TGTGCCAGCAGCACGGGACAGGTGAACACTGAAGCTTTCTTT. This gives the protein CASSTGQVNTEAFF.

This clone was picked up one time. This chain joins TRBV5-6 and TRBJ2-7; TRBD1 agrees at 8 bases. CDR3 length: 18 amino acids. Looked up from germline, CDR1 is SGHDT and CDR2 is YYEEEE. The junction had 13 bases not matched to a gene; V was cut back by 0 bases and J by 2 bases. CDR3: CASSLGTGSPQFAYEQYF. CDR3 sequence (DNA): TGTGCCAGCAGCTTGGGGACAGGGAGCCCCCAGTTCGCCTACGAGCAGTACTTC.

This rearrangement joins TRBV29-1 to TRBJ2-1; D is perhaps TRBD1 (6 bases). CDR1 and CDR2 (germline): SQVTM, ANQGSEA. V dropped 7 bases and J dropped 4 bases, with 14 bases sitting between them. The CDR3 length is 13 residues. The CDR3 sequence: CSAGTPVYNEQFF. The CDR3 coding sequence is TGCAGCGCCGGGACACCCGTATACAATGAGCAGTTCTTC.

This clone appeared once. This chain links TRBV30 with TRBJ1-2; unclear D gene. V shed 3 bases and J shed 0 bases, with 14 bases lying between them. This CDR3 contains 15 residues. Germline lookup yields CDR1 GTSNPN and CDR2 SVGIG (reference sequence). Here the CDR3 reads CAWRAGSGPNYGYTF. For the CDR3, the DNA is TGTGCCTGGAGGGCGGGATCAGGTCCTAACTATGGCTACACCTTC.

V gene TRBV29-1 combines with J gene TRBJ2-4, with D perhaps TRBD1 or TRBD2 (5 bases each). V was cut by 3 bases and J by 1 base, with 19 bases left in between. The CDR3 runs 17 residues. Germline lookup yields CDR1 SQVTM and CDR2 ANQGSEA. The chain's CDR3 is CSVELLLRDGAKNIQYF. The CDR3 region has the DNA TGCAGCGTTGAGTTACTGTTGAGGGACGGGGCCAAAAACATTCAGTACTTC.

V is TRBV7-6 and J is TRBJ2-1, with 8 nucleotides matching TRBD2. Germline V gene data show CDR1 as SGHVS and CDR2 as FNYEAQ. J was trimmed by 6 bases and V by 9 bases; bases with no gene match: 7. The CDR3 length is 13 residues. CDR3 region: CASVGGALNEQFF. The CDR3 DNA reads as TGTGCCAGTGTCGGGGGGGCTCTCAATGAGCAGTTCTTC.

In nucleotides, the CDR3 is TGTGCCAGTAGACAGGAGAGTAATTCACCCCTCCACTTT. Translated, it gives CASRQESNSPLHF. V usage is TRBV6-5 and J usage is TRBJ1-6, with D maybe TRBD1 (6 bases). CDR3 length equals 13 residues. Germline V gene sequence: CDR1 MNHEY, CDR2 SVGAGI. V was trimmed by 9 bases and J by 6 bases, leaving 12 bases between them.

Here the CDR3 reads CASSARQGGSTDTQYF. In nucleotides, the CDR3 is TGCGCCAGCAGCGCCAGACAGGGAGGTAGCACAGATACGCAGTATTTT. The V call is TRBV5-1, the J call TRBJ2-3; D may be TRBD1 (7 bases). The CDR3 spans 16 residues. Per the germline V gene, CDR1 is SGHRS and CDR2 is YFSETQ. V lost 4 bases, J lost 0 bases, and 15 bases lay in between.

The chain is built from TRBV4-3 and TRBJ2-7; the D is unclear. The CDR3 is 16 residues long. Germline lookup yields CDR1 LGHNA and CDR2 YSLEER. V was trimmed by 1 base and J by 2 bases, leaving 15 bases between them. The CDR3 is CASSQGRVTATYEQYF. The CDR3, as DNA: TGCGCCAGCAGCCAAGGTCGAGTGACGGCGACCTACGAGCAGTACTTC.

The chain carries TRBV7-9 and TRBJ1-5; tentative D call: TRBD1 (5 bases). The germline V and J ends were trimmed by 4 bases and 0 bases, with 13 bases remaining between them. Germline lookup yields CDR1 SEHNR and CDR2 FQNEAQ (reference sequence). The length of the CDR3 is 16 residues. The CDR3 region has the DNA TGTGCCAGCAGCTCTCCAGGGTGGGCTAGCAATCAGCCCCAGCATTTT. Amino acids: CASSSPGWASNQPQHF.

V usage is TRBV5-1 and J usage is TRBJ2-7; D might be TRBD2 (6 bases). This CDR3 comprises 13 residues. Trimming took off 5 bases at V and 3 bases at J, with 12 bases between the two ends. CDR1 SGHRS and CDR2 YFSETQ come from the germline V gene. The CDR3 sequence: CASSRTTGYEQYF. As DNA, the CDR3 is TGCGCCAGCAGTCGGACTACCGGCTACGAGCAGTACTTC.

The chain employs TRBV4-1 and TRBJ2-3; a weak D match, TRBD2 (5 bases). The CDR3 extends over 18 amino acids. Trimming stripped 0 bases from V and 2 bases from J, with 18 bases between. Looked up from germline, CDR1 is MGHRA and CDR2 is YSYEKL. Here the CDR3 reads CASSQDGPRRWNTDTQYF. The CDR3 DNA reads TGCGCCAGCAGCCAAGATGGACCAAGGAGGTGGAACACAGATACGCAGTATTTT.

The chain has TRBV5-4 and TRBJ2-3; no reliable D call. This CDR3 region has 13 residues. In germline, CDR1 is SGHNT, CDR2 YYREEE (reference sequence). The V and J ends lost 0 bases and 1 base respectively, with 3 bases between them. CDR3 sequence reads: CASSLDRTDTQYF. In nucleotides, the CDR3 is TGTGCCAGCAGCTTGGACCGCACAGATACGCAGTATTTT. The variable domain in full, with the rest retrieved from reference TRBV5-4 and TRBJ2-3, is ETGVTQSPTHLIKTRGQQVTLRCSSQSGHNTVSWYQQALGQGPQFIFQYYREEENGRGNFPPRFSGLQFPNYSSELNVNALELDDSALYLCASSLDRTDTQYFGPGTRLTVL.